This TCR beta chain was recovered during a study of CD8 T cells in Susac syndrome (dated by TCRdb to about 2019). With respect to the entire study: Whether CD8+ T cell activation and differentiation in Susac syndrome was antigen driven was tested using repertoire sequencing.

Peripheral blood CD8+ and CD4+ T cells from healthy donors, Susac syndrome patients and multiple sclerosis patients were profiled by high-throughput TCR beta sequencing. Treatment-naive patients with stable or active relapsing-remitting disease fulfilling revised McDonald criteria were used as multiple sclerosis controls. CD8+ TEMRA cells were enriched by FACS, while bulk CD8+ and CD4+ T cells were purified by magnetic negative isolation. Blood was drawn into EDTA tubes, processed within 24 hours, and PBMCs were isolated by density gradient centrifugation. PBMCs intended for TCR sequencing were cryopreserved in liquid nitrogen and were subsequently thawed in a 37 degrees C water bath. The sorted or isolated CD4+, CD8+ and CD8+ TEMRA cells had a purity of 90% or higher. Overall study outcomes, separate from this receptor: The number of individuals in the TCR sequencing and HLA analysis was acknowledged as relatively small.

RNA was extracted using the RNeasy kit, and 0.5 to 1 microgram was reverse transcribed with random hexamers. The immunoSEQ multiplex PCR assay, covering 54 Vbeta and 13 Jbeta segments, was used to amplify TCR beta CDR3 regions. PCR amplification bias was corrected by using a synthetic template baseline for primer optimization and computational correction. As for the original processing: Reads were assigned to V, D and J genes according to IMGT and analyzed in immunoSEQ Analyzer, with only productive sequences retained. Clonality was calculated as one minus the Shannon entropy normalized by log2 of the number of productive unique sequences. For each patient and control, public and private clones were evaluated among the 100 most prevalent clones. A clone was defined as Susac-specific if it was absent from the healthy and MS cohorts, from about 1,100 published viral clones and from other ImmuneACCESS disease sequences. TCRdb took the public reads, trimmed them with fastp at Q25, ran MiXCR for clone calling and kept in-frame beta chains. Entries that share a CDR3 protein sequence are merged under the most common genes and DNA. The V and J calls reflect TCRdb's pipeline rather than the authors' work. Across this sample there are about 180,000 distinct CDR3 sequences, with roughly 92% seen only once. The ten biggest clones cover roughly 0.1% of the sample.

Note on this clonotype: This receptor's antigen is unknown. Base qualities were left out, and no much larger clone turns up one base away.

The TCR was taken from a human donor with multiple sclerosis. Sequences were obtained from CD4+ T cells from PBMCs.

The CDR3 corresponds to CASSQGGAGKYNEQFF. DNA sequence: TGTGCCAGCAGCCAAGGTGGAGCGGGCAAATACAATGAGCAGTTCTTC. The V and J genes are TRBV14 and TRBJ2-1; the D gene is perhaps TRBD2, on 6 matching bases. The CDR3 starts with the cysteine, ends with the phenylalanine, and has 16 residues. Just CDR3 DNA is preserved here, 48 bases in frame from base 1. Reading the germline V gene gives CDR1 SGHDN and CDR2 FVKESK. The junction carries 14 bases between V and J, which are trimmed by 1 base and 4 bases respectively.